Sequencing of this T cell receptor beta chain was carried out in a study of blood T cells in healthy people across ages. Overall study results and limits: Unsorted PBMC material precluded a definitive naive versus antigen-experienced comparison.

Isolation per sample recovered at least 6 million PBMCs. A remark on this clonotype: What it binds is not known. Possible read error: a much larger clone is one base away.

There are 15 residues in the CDR3. Per the germline V gene, CDR1 is MDHEN and CDR2 is SYDVKM. The use of a sample-barcoded 5' primer and a J-beta primer mix characterized a second PCR of roughly 6 to 11 cycles. One entry per CDR3 protein results from TCRdb running MiXCR on the 5' RACE reads. Of about 970,000 distinct CDR3 sequences in the sample, roughly half are singletons; the top ten hold about a fifth. The V gene is TRBV28, the J gene TRBJ2-5, with 8 bases that match TRBD2. The J call may be incorrect, as the DNA end agrees better with TRBJ2-7. This clonotype originated in a woman in her sixties in good health. The sequenced sample was blood. The chain's CDR3 is CASRGRGRPRYEQYF. The CDR3 DNA reads TGTGCCAGCCGGGGGCGCGGGAGGCCTCGCTACGAGCAGTACTTC.